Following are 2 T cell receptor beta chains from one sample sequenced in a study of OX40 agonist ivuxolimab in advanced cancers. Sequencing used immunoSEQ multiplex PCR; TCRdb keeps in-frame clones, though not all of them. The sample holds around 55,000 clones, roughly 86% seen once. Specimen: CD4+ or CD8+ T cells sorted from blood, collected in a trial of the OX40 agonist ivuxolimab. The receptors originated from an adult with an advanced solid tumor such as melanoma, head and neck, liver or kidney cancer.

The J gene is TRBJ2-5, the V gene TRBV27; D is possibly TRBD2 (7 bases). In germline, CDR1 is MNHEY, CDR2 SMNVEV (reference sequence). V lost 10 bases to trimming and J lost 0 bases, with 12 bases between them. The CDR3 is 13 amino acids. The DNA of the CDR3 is TGTGCCACCGGGGGGCCGTACCAAGAGACCCAGTACTTC. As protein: CATGGPYQETQYF.

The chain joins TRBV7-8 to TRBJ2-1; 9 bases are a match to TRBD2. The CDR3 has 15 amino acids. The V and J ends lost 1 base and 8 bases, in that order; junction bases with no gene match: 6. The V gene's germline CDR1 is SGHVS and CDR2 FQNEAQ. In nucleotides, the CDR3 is TGTGCCAGCAGCTTAGGTGGCGGGGGGGCCTATGAGCAGTTCTTC. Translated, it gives CASSLGGGGAYEQFF.